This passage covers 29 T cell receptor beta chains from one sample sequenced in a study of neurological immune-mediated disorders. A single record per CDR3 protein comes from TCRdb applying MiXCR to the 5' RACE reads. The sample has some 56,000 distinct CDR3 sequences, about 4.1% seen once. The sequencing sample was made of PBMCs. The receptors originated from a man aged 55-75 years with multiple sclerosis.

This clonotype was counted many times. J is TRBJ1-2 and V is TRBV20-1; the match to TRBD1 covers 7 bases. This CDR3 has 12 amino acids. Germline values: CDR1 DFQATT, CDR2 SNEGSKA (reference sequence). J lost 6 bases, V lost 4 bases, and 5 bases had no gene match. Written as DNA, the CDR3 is TGCAGTGCTATGCCCGACAGGGATGGCTACACCTTC. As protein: CSAMPDRDGYTF.

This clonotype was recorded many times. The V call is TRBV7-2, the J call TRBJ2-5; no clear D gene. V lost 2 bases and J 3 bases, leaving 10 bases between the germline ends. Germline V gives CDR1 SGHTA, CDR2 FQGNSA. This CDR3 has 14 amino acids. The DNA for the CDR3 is TGTGCCAGCAGCTTATTGACTCGGGAAGAGACCCAGTACTTC. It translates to CASSLLTREETQYF.

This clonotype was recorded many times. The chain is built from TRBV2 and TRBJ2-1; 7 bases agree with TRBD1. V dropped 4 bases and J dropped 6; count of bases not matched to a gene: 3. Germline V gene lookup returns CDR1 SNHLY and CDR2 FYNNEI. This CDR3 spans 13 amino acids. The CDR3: CASSVGGLNEQFF. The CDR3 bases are TGTGCCAGCAGTGTAGGGGGCCTCAATGAGCAGTTCTTC.

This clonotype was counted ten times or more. CDR3 in amino acids: CASSLAGPQETQYF. The CDR3 nucleotides read TGTGCCAGCAGCTTGGCCGGGCCTCAAGAGACCCAGTACTTC. This chain connects TRBV7-9 to TRBJ2-5; no firm D call. V was clipped by 3 bases and J by 2 bases, with 10 bases between them. The CDR3 contains 14 residues. Germline CDR1 and CDR2: SEHNR and FQNEAQ (reference sequence).

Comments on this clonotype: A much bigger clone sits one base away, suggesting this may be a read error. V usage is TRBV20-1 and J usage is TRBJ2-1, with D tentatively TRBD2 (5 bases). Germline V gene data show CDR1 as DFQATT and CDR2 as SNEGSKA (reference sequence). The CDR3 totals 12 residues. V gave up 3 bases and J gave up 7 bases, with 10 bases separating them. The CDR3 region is CSARDSTNEQFF. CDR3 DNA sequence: TGCAGTGCTAGGGACTCCACTAATGAGCAGTTCTTC.

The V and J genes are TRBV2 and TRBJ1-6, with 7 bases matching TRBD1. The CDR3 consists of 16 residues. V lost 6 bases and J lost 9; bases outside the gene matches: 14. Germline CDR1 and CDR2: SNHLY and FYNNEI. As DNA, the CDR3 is TGTGCCAGCAGAGTACAGGGGACCCAAGGAATTTCACCCCTCCACTTT. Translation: CASRVQGTQGISPLHF.

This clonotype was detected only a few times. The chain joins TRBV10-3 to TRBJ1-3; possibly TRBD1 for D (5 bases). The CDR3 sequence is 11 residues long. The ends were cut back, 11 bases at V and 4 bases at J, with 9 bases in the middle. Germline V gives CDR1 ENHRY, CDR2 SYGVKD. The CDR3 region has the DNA TGTGCCTCTTCAGGGGGAAACACCATATATTTT. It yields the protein CASSGGNTIYF.

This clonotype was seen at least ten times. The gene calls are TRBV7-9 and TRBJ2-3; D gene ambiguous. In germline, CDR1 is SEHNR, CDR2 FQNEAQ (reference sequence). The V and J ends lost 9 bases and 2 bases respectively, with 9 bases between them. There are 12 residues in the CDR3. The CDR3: CASSRDTDTQYF. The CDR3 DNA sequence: TGTGCCAGTAGCCGAGACACAGATACGCAGTATTTT.

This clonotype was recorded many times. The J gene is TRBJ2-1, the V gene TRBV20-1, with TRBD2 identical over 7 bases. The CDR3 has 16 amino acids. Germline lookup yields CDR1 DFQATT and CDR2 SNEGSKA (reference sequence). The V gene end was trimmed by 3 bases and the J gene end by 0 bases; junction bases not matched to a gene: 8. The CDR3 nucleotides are TGCAGTGCTAGTGTTCTAGCGGCCAGCTCCTACAATGAGCAGTTCTTC. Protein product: CSASVLAASSYNEQFF.

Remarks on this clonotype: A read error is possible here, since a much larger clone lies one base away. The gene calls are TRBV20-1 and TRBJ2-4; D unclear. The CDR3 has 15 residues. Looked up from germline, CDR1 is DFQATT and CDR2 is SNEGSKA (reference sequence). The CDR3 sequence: CSHSTRPGGKKIQYF. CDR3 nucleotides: TGCAGTCATTCTACCCGGCCTGGTGGCAAAAAAATTCAGTACTTC.

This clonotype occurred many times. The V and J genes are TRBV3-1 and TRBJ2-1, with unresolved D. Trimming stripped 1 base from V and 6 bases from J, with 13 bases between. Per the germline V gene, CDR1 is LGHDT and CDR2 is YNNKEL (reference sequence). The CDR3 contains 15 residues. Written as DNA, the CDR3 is TGTGCCAGCAGCCAAGCACCAGATGTCGGCAATGAGCAGTTCTTC. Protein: CASSQAPDVGNEQFF.

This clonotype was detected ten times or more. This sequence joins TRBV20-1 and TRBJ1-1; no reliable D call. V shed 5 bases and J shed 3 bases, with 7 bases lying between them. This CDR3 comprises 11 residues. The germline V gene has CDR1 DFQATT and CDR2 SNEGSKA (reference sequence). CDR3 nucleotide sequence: TGCAGTGCTCCTACCTACACTGAAGCTTTCTTT. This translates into CSAPTYTEAFF.

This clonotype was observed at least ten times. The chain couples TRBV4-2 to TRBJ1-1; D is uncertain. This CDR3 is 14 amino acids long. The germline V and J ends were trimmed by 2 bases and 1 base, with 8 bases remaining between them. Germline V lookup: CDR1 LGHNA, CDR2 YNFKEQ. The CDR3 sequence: CASSQFSGNTEAFF. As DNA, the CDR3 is TGTGCCAGCAGCCAATTCTCGGGGAACACTGAAGCTTTCTTT.

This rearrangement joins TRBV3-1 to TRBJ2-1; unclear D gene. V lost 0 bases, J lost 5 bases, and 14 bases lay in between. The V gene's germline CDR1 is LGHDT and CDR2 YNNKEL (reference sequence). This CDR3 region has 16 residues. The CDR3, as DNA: TGTGCCAGCAGCCAAGAAAGAAGGGTACTGGACAATGAGCAGTTCTTC. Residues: CASSQERRVLDNEQFF.

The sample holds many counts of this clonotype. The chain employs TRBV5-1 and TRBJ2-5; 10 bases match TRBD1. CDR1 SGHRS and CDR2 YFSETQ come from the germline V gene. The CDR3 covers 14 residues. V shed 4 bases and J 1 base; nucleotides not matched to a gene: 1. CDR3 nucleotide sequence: TGCGCCAGCAGCAGGACAGGGGGCCAAGAGACCCAGTACTTC. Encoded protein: CASSRTGGQETQYF.

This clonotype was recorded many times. CDR3 sequence reads: CASSPGQVSYEQYF. CDR3 nucleotide sequence: TGCGCCAGCAGCCCGGGACAGGTTTCCTACGAGCAGTACTTC. V usage is TRBV5-1 and J usage is TRBJ2-7, with 8 bases lining up with TRBD1. Germline values: CDR1 SGHRS, CDR2 YFSETQ. J was trimmed by 1 base and V by 4 bases; bases with no gene match: 4. The CDR3 length is 14 residues.

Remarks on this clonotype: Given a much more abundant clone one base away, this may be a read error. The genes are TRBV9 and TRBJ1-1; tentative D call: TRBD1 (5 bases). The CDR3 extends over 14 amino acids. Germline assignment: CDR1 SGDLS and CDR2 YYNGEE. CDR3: CTSRKAGGNTEAFF. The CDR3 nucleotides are TGTACCAGCAGAAAAGCGGGGGGGAACACTGAAGCTTTCTTT.

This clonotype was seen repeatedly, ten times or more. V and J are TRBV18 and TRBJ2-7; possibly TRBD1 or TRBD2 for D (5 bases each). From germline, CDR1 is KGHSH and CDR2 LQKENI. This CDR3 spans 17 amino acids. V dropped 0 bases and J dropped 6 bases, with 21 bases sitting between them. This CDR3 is CASSPPSRGRGQGEQYF. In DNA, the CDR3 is TGTGCCAGCTCACCACCGAGCCGGGGAAGAGGGCAGGGCGAGCAGTACTTC.

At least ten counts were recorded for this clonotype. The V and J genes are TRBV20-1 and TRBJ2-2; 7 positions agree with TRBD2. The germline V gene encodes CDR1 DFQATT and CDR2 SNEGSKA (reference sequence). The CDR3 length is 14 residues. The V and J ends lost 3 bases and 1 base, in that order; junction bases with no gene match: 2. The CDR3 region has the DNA TGCAGTGCTAGGTCTAGCGGGAACACCGGGGAGCTGTTTTTT. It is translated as CSARSSGNTGELFF.

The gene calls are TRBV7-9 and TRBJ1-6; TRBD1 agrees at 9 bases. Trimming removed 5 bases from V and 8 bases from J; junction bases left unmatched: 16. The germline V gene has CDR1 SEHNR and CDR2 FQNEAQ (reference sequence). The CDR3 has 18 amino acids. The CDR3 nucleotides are TGTGCCAGCAGCCACGGGACAGGGAGGAAATTTGATGATTCACCCCTCCACTTT. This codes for CASSHGTGRKFDDSPLHF.

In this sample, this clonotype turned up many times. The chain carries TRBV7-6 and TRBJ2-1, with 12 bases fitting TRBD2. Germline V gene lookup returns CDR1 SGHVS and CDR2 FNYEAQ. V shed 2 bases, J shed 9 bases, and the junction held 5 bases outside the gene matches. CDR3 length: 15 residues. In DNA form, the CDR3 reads TGTGCCAGCAGCTTACCCCTAGCGGGAGGGGTTGAGCAGTTCTTC. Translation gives CASSLPLAGGVEQFF.

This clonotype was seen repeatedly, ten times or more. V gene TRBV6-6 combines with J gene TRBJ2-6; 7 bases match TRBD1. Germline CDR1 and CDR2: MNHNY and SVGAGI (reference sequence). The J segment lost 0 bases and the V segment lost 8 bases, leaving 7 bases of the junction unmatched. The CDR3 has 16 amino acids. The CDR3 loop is CASQDRLVSGANVLTF. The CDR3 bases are TGTGCCAGCCAGGACAGGCTCGTCTCTGGGGCCAACGTCCTGACTTTC.

In nucleotides, the CDR3 is TGTGCCAGCAGCCGTAGGGTTCTAAAGCGGGCTTCCTACGAGCAGTACTTC. Its translation is CASSRRVLKRASYEQYF. The rearrangement uses TRBV7-6 and TRBJ2-7, with a possible D match to TRBD2 (6 bases). CDR1 is SGHVS, CDR2 FNYEAQ, per germline. V dropped 5 bases and J dropped 1 base, with 21 bases sitting between them. The CDR3 runs to 17 residues. Together with reference TRBV7-6 and TRBJ2-7, the CDR3 gives the full variable domain: GAGVSQSPRYKVTKRGQDVALRCDPISGHVSLYWYRQALGQGPEFLTYFNYEAQQDKSGLPNDRFSAERPEGSISTLTIQRTEQRDSAMYRCASSRRVLKRASYEQYFGPGTRLTVT.

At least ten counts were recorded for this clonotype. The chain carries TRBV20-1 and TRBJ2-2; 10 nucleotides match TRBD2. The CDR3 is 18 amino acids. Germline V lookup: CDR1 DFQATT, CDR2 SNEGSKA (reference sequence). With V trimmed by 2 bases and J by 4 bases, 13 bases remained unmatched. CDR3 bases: TGCAGTGCTAGAAGGGGGGGGCTAGCGGGAGTAACCACCGGGGAGCTGTTTTTT. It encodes CSARRGGLAGVTTGELFF.

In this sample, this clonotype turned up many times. CDR3 coding DNA: TGCAGGGGGGCGACAGGGCTCGGCACTGAAGCTTTCTTT. It yields the protein CRGATGLGTEAFF. The V gene is TRBV20-1, the J gene TRBJ1-1; TRBD1 matches at 7 bases. The CDR3 sequence is 13 residues long. The germline gives CDR1 DFQATT, CDR2 SNEGSKA (reference sequence).

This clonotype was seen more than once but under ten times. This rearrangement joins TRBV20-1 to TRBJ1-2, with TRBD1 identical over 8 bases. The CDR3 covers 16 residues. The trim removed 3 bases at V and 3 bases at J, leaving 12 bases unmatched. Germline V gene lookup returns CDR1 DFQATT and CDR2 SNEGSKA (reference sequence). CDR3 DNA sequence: TGCAGTGCTAGGCTGACCCAAGAGGACAGGGACTATGGCTACACCTTC. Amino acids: CSARLTQEDRDYGYTF.

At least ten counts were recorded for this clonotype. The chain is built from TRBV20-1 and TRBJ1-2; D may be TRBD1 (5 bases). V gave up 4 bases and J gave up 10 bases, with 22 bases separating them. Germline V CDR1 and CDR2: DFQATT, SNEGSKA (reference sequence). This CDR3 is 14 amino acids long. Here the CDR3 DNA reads TGCAGTGCTACCCGGGACTCAAACGGGATTCACTACACCTTC. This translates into CSATRDSNGIHYTF.

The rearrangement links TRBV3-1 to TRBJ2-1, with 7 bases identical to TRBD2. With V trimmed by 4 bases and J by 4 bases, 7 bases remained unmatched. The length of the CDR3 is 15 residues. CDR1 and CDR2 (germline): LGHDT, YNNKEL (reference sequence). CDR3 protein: CASSPRGSGYNEQFF. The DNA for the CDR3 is TGTGCCAGCAGCCCCCGGGGTAGCGGGTACAATGAGCAGTTCTTC.

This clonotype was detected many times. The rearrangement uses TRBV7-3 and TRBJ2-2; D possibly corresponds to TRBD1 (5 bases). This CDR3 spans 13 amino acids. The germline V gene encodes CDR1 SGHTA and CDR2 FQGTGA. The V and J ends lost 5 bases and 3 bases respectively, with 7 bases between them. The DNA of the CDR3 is TGTGCCAGCAGCCGACAGTACACCGGGGAGCTGTTTTTT. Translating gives CASSRQYTGELFF.